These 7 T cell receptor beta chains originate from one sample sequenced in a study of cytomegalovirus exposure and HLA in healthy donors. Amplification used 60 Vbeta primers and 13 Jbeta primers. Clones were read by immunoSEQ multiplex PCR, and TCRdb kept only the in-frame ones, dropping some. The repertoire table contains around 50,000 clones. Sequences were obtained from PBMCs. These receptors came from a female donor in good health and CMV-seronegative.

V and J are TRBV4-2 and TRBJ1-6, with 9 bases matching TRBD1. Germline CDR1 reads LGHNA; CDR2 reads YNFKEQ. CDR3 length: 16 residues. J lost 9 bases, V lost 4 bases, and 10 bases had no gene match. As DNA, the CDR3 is TGTGCCAGCAGCCCAGAGGAGACAGGGGGGATTTCACCCCTCCACTTT. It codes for CASSPEETGGISPLHF.

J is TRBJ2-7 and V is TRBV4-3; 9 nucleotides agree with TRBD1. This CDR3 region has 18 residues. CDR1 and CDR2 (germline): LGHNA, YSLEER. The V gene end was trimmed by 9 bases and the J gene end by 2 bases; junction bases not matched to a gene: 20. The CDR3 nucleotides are TGCGCCAGTTCGACAGCACGGATGGGGACAGGGAACCCCTACGAGCAGTACTTC. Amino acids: CASSTARMGTGNPYEQYF.

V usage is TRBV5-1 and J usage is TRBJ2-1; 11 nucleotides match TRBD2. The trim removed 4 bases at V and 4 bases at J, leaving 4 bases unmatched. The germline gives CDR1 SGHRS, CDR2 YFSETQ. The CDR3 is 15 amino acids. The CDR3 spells CASSPGTSGYNEQFF. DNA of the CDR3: TGCGCCAGCAGCCCCGGGACTAGCGGTTACAATGAGCAGTTCTTC. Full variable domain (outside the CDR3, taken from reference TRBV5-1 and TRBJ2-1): KAGVTQTPRYLIKTRGQQVTLSCSPISGHRSVSWYQQTPGQGLQFLFEYFSETQRNKGNFPGRFSGRQFSNSRSEMNVSTLELGDSALYLCASSPGTSGYNEQFFGPGTRLTVL.

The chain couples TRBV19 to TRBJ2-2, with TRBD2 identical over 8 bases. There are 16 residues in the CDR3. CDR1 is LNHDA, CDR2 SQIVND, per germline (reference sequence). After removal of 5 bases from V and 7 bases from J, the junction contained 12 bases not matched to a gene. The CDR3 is CASSRAERGYIGELFF. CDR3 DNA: TGTGCCAGTAGTCGGGCTGAGCGGGGGTATATCGGGGAGCTGTTTTTT.

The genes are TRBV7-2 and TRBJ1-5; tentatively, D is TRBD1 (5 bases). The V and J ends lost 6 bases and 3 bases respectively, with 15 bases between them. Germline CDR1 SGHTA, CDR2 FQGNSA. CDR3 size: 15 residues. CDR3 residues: CASRAGQSLNQPQHF. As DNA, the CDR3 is TGTGCCAGCAGAGCTGGACAAAGCCTCAATCAGCCCCAGCATTTT.

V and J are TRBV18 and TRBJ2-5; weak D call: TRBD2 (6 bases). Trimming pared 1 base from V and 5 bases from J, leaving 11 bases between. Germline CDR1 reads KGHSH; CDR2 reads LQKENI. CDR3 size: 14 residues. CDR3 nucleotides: TGTGCCAGCTCACCACGGGCAACTAGCGAGACCCAGTACTTC. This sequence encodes CASSPRATSETQYF.

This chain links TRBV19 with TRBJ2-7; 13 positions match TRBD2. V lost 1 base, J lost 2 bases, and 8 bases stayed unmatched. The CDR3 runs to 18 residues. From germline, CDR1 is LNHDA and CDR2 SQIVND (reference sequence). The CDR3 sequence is CASSIAKGLAGTAYEQYF. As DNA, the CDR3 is TGTGCCAGTAGTATAGCCAAGGGACTAGCGGGAACCGCCTACGAGCAGTACTTC.